The entry below gives a single T cell receptor beta chain sequence along with its context. Its antigen target is currently unknown. No base quality information exists; no much larger clone differs at one position. The run used an Illumina HiSeq 1500. The public sequencing data were trimmed at Q25 with fastp and processed into clonotypes with MiXCR by TCRdb, which kept only in-frame beta chains. Every CDR3 protein is listed once, alongside the most common genes and DNA of its rows. The sample table lists some 450,000 distinct CDR3 sequences, approximately 33% of them with a count of one. The top ten clonotypes cover roughly 15% of the sample. The data are from a study of T cell repertoires in cytomegalovirus infection (dated by TCRdb to the late 2010s). In the study overall: Because public TCR beta signatures pointed to carriage of CMV infection together with the matching HLA type, the HLA type of each donor mattered for the analysis. What the research found in general, with its limitations: The ex vivo response was dominated by HLA-C-restricted CMV-specific TCR beta clonotypes, which also provided the single most frequent clonotype in two of eight donors. In both this cohort and an independent approximately 370-donor cohort, the cumulative frequency of public TCR beta family members distinguished carriers of CMV infection plus the relevant HLA type.

V and J lose 4 bases and 8 bases, and a span of 6 bases separates them. CDR1 SQVTM and CDR2 ANQGSEA were looked up in the germline V gene. From the cysteine up to the phenylalanine, the CDR3 has a length of 11 residues. The retained sequence is limited to the CDR3, 33 bases, with the frame set at the first base. This sequence originates from a human donor in good health (CMV status not recorded). Some clones in this sample may be carry-over from other donors' samples. In this chain, TRBV29-1 is recombined with TRBJ1-6; no D gene is confidently identified. Sequences were obtained from PBMCs. The nucleotides are TGCAGCGTTGTATCGGATTCACCCCTCCACTTT. Its protein is CSVVSDSPLHF.